A single sample is the source of the 10 T cell receptor beta chains below, sequenced in a study of cytomegalovirus exposure and HLA in healthy donors (dated by TCRdb to the late 2010s). The library was generated by the immunoSEQ multiplex PCR assay. Drawn from immuneACCESS, this table holds only the in-frame rearrangements with V and J called that TCRdb kept. Clones are partly lost; checked studies trace under half to an unresolved V gene and leave the rest unexplained. The sample table contains 150,000 to 200,000 clones; only one count was recorded for about 82% of them. 2% to 2.5% of the sample is in the top ten clones. Sequencing input: PBMCs. Receptors were obtained from a man aged 25-45 years in good health and CMV-seropositive.

This clone was recorded once. The genes are TRBV10-1 and TRBJ2-1; weak D call: TRBD1 (6 bases). The CDR3 sequence is 15 residues long. The germline V and J ends were trimmed by 0 bases and 7 bases, with 13 bases remaining between them. Looked up from germline, CDR1 is WNHNN and CDR2 is SYGVQD (reference sequence). The CDR3 DNA is TGCGCCAGCAGTGAGTCGCAGGGGCTATTGAATGAGCAGTTCTTC. Translation: CASSESQGLLNEQFF.

This clone occurred once. The V call is TRBV4-1, the J call TRBJ1-2, with a possible D match to TRBD1 (5 bases). The germline V gene has CDR1 MGHRA and CDR2 YSYEKL. V lost 0 bases to trimming and J lost 5 bases, with 7 bases between them. The CDR3 runs to 13 residues. The CDR3 nucleotides read TGCGCCAGCAGCCAAGAGAAGGGGTATGGCTACACCTTC. This translates into CASSQEKGYGYTF.

CDR3 bases: TGTGCCAGCAACACAGGGGGCGCATCTGGAAACACCATATATTTT. As protein: CASNTGGASGNTIYF. V gene TRBV6-1 combines with J gene TRBJ1-3, with TRBD1 matching over 9 bases. Germline CDR1 and CDR2: MNHNS and SASEGT. V was pared by 7 bases and J by 1 base, with 5 bases of the junction left unmatched. CDR3 size: 15 residues.

This clone has a handful of counts. The chain's CDR3 is CASSSLVGGGNSPLHF. In nucleotides, the CDR3 is TGTGCCAGCAGCTCCCTTGTTGGGGGGGGCAATTCACCCCTCCACTTT. V is TRBV5-4 and J is TRBJ1-6; possible D gene TRBD1, 6 bases. The germline gives CDR1 SGHNT, CDR2 YYREEE (reference sequence). The CDR3 totals 16 residues. With 3 bases removed from V and 7 bases from J, the gap between germline ends came to 17 bases.

This sequence joins TRBV9 and TRBJ1-1; TRBD1 might be the D (6 bases). The CDR3 is made up of 14 amino acids. V lost 3 bases and J lost 7, with 16 bases in between. Germline CDR1 is SGDLS and CDR2 is YYNGEE. The CDR3 coding sequence is TGTGCCAGCAGCGCGGTACAGGGTTTCGATGAAGCTTTCTTT. It is translated as CASSAVQGFDEAFF.

The chain is built from TRBV19 and TRBJ2-7; tentative D call: TRBD1 (6 bases). The germline V gene has CDR1 LNHDA and CDR2 SQIVND (reference sequence). Trimming cost V 5 bases and J 0 bases, with 14 bases left between them. The CDR3 has 15 residues. For the CDR3, the DNA is TGTGCCAGTAGTTCGGGACACTTGAGCTCCTACGAGCAGTACTTC. As protein: CASSSGHLSSYEQYF.

The V and J genes are TRBV11-1 and TRBJ2-7; 11 bases agree with TRBD2. The germline V gene encodes CDR1 SGHAT and CDR2 FQDESV (reference sequence). The CDR3 length is 15 residues. J was trimmed by 3 bases and V by 1 base; bases with no gene match: 2. The CDR3 loop reads CASSLGGTSGYEQYF. As DNA, the CDR3 is TGTGCCAGCAGCTTAGGTGGGACTAGCGGCTACGAGCAGTACTTC. The whole variable domain, remainder taken from reference TRBV11-1 and TRBJ2-7, is EAEVAQSPRYKITEKSQAVAFWCDPISGHATLYWYRQILGQGPELLVQFQDESVVDDSQLPKDRFSAERLKGVDSTLKIQPAELGDSAMYLCASSLGGTSGYEQYFGPGTRLTVT.

The chain joins TRBV7-9 to TRBJ1-4, with D possibly matching TRBD1 (5 bases). Per germline, CDR1 SEHNR and CDR2 FQNEAQ (reference sequence). The CDR3 sequence is 15 residues long. Trimming took off 3 bases at V and 4 bases at J, with 12 bases between the two ends. CDR3 sequence: CASSLSGGVNEKLFF. The DNA for the CDR3 is TGTGCCAGCAGCTTGTCGGGAGGGGTTAATGAAAAACTGTTTTTT.

V is TRBV19 and J is TRBJ2-5, with 10 bases lining up with TRBD1. The junction had 3 bases not matched to a gene; V was cut back by 3 bases and J by 5 bases. This CDR3 is 14 amino acids long. Germline CDR1 is LNHDA and CDR2 is SQIVND (reference sequence). The CDR3 sequence is CASSMGTGDETQYF. For the CDR3, the DNA is TGTGCCAGTAGTATGGGGACAGGGGATGAGACCCAGTACTTC.

Written as DNA, the CDR3 is TGTGCCAGCAGCCAGCAGACAGACCCTACTTTCTATTTT. This translates into CASSQQTDPTFYF. V and J are TRBV7-3 and TRBJ2-3, with D maybe TRBD1 (5 bases). Trimming cost V 5 bases and J 15 bases, with 21 bases left between them. The CDR3 is 13 residues long. CDR1 and CDR2 from the germline V gene are SGHTA and FQGTGA.